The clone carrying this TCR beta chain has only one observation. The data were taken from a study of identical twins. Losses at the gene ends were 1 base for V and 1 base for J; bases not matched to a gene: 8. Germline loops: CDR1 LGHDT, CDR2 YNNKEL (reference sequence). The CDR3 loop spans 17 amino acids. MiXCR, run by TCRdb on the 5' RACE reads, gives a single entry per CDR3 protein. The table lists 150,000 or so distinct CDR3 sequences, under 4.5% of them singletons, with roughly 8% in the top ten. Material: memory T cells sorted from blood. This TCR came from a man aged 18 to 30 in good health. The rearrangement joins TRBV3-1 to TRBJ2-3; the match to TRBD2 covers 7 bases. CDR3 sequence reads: CASSQVIGGKGTDTQYF. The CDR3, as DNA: TGTGCCAGCAGCCAAGTCATCGGGGGGAAAGGCACAGATACGCAGTATTTT.